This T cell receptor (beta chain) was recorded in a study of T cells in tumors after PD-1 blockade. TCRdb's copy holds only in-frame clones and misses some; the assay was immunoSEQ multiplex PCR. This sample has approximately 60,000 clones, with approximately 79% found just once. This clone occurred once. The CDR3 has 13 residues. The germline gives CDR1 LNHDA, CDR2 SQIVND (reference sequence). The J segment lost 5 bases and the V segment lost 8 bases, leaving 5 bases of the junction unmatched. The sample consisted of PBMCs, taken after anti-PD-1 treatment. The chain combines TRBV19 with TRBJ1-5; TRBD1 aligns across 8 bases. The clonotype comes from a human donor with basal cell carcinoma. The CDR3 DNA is TGTGCCAGTTCGGGACAGGTCCATCAGCCCCAGCATTTT. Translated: CASSGQVHQPQHF.